Presented here are 2 T cell receptor beta chains from one specimen sequenced in a study of shared clonotypes between healthy human individuals. Assay: immunoSEQ multiplex PCR; the TCRdb copy retains only in-frame clones and omits some. The data hold 2 million to 2.5 million clones, with 90% to 95% observed a single time. Sequenced material: naive CD4+ T cells sorted from blood. Subset given: CD45RA+ positively selected. The receptors here all came from a man between 18 and 35 years old in good health.

The chain uses TRBV14 and TRBJ2-1; D possibly corresponds to TRBD2 (6 bases). Trimming took off 0 bases at V and 12 bases at J, with 21 bases between the two ends. The CDR3 contains 16 residues. Germline-derived CDR1 and CDR2 are SGHDN and FVKESK. The CDR3 reads CASSQEGGSPRGLQFF. For the CDR3, the DNA is TGTGCCAGCAGCCAAGAGGGAGGAAGTCCCAGAGGTCTGCAGTTCTTC. The full variable domain, completed using reference TRBV14 and TRBJ2-1, is EAGVTQFPSHSVIEKGQTVTLRCDPISGHDNLYWYRRVMGKEIKFLLHFVKESKQDESGMPNNRFLAERTGGTYSTLKVQPAELEDSGVYFCASSQEGGSPRGLQFFGPGTRLTVL.

The chain has TRBV4-1 and TRBJ1-2, with a tentative D call TRBD1 (5 bases). The CDR3 sequence is 16 residues long. Germline CDR1 reads MGHRA; CDR2 reads YSYEKL. Between the trimmed V and J ends, which lost 5 bases and 4 bases, there was a span of 20 bases. The CDR3 sequence: CASSFLGRGTGYGYTF. The CDR3 coding sequence is TGCGCCAGCAGCTTCCTGGGCCGGGGCACGGGCTATGGCTACACCTTC.